A selection of T cell receptor beta chains follows, all from one sample in a study of PD-1 blockade in classical Hodgkin lymphoma. Libraries were prepared by immunoSEQ multiplex PCR; TCRdb keeps only in-frame clonotypes and omits some of them. Of 12,000 or so clones detected, approximately 79% appear once; the ten largest clones hold 1.6%. The sample in question was CD4+ T cells from blood, obtained at baseline. These receptor sequences come from a human donor with classical Hodgkin lymphoma. CDR3s include the opening cysteine and the closing phenylalanine or tryptophan. D genes are given only for firm matches. The size field is filled for only some rows; it gives once, few, many or a size class.

d_gene: TRBD1
abundance: medium-sized
v_gene: TRBV30
j_gene: TRBJ1-2
CDR3nt: TGTGCCTGGAGTCTCCAGGGGGCGTATGGCTACACCTTC
CDR3aa: CAWSLQGAYGYTF

d_gene: TRBD1
abundance: -
v_gene: TRBV19
j_gene: TRBJ2-5
CDR3nt: TGTGCCAGTAGCCCCAACTATCCAGGGGGCGCGGAGACCCAGTACTTC
CDR3aa: CASSPNYPGGAETQYF

d_gene: -
abundance: few
v_gene: TRBV2
j_gene: TRBJ1-2
CDR3nt: TGTGCCAGCAGTTCTACATATAACTATGGCTACACCTTC
CDR3aa: CASSSTYNYGYTF

d_gene: TRBD1
abundance: -
v_gene: TRBV7-9
j_gene: TRBJ2-1
CDR3nt: TGTGCCAGCGCCTCTTATGAGGGGGCCTCCTACAATGAGCAGTTCTTC
CDR3aa: CASASYEGASYNEQFF

d_gene: TRBD1
abundance: -
v_gene: TRBV4-2
j_gene: TRBJ1-2
CDR3nt: TGTGCCGGGATGGACAGGGGGATTACACAGGACTACACCTTC
CDR3aa: CAGMDRGITQDYTF

d_gene: TRBD1
abundance: once
v_gene: TRBV19
j_gene: TRBJ1-4
CDR3nt: TGTGCCAGTAGGGCGACAGGGGTCGCAACTAATGAAAAACTGTTTTTT
CDR3aa: CASRATGVATNEKLFF

d_gene: -
abundance: -
v_gene: TRBV7-9
j_gene: TRBJ2-7
CDR3nt: TGTGCCAGCAGCTTAACAGTAACCTACGAGCAGTACTTC
CDR3aa: CASSLTVTYEQYF

d_gene: TRBD2
abundance: -
v_gene: TRBV10-3
j_gene: TRBJ2-5
CDR3nt: TGTGCCATCAAAGCGGGGGGGGAAGAGACCCAGTACTTC
CDR3aa: CAIKAGGEETQYF

d_gene: -
abundance: -
v_gene: TRBV6-6
j_gene: TRBJ2-7
CDR3nt: TGTGCCAGCGGGGCCAGGGTGGGTGAGCAGTACTTC
CDR3aa: CASGARVGEQYF

d_gene: -
abundance: -
v_gene: TRBV19
j_gene: TRBJ1-5
CDR3nt: TGTGCCAGTAGCGCGGTGGGAGGGTCCAGTAATCAGCCCCAGCATTTT
CDR3aa: CASSAVGGSSNQPQHF

d_gene: -
abundance: -
v_gene: TRBV4-2
j_gene: TRBJ1-1
CDR3nt: TGTGCCAGCAGCCAAGATTCGACCTTGAACACTGAAGCTTTCTTT
CDR3aa: CASSQDSTLNTEAFF

d_gene: TRBD1
abundance: -
v_gene: TRBV19
j_gene: TRBJ2-3
CDR3nt: TGTGCCACCTCCCCGGGACAGTACACAGATACGCAGTATTTT
CDR3aa: CATSPGQYTDTQYF

d_gene: TRBD2
abundance: -
v_gene: TRBV10-1
j_gene: TRBJ2-2
CDR3nt: TGCGCCAGCAGATCTAGCGGGGAGACCGGGGAGCTGTTTTTT
CDR3aa: CASRSSGETGELFF

d_gene: -
abundance: -
v_gene: TRBV20-1
j_gene: TRBJ2-7
CDR3nt: TGCAGTGCGGCACAGGGTTACGAGCAGTACTTC
CDR3aa: CSAAQGYEQYF

d_gene: TRBD2
abundance: -
v_gene: TRBV7-2
j_gene: TRBJ2-2
CDR3nt: TGTGCCAGCAGCTTATCTGGCGGGGGGGCTATCGGGGAGCTGTTTTTT
CDR3aa: CASSLSGGGAIGELFF

d_gene: TRBD1
abundance: -
v_gene: TRBV27
j_gene: TRBJ1-3
CDR3nt: TGTGCCAGCAGGGGACAGGGGCCGGGAAACACCATATATTTT
CDR3aa: CASRGQGPGNTIYF

d_gene: -
abundance: -
v_gene: TRBV28
j_gene: TRBJ2-1
CDR3nt: TGTGCCAGCAGTTACATCAGGGCCCACAATGAGCAGTTCTTC
CDR3aa: CASSYIRAHNEQFF

d_gene: -
abundance: -
v_gene: TRBV23-1
j_gene: TRBJ2-7
CDR3nt: TGCGCCAGCAGTCAATGCCCTAAAACAGGGAAGGCCTACGAGCAGTACTTC
CDR3aa: CASSQCPKTGKAYEQYF

d_gene: -
abundance: -
v_gene: TRBV7-2
j_gene: TRBJ2-2
CDR3nt: TGTGCCAGCAGCTTTCCCCCAGGGAGGACCGGGGAGCTGTTTTTT
CDR3aa: CASSFPPGRTGELFF

d_gene: -
abundance: -
v_gene: TRBV6-5
j_gene: TRBJ1-1
CDR3nt: TGTGCCAGCAGCAGAACCTCATCCATGAACACTGAAGCTTTCTTT
CDR3aa: CASSRTSSMNTEAFF

d_gene: -
abundance: once
v_gene: TRBV18
j_gene: TRBJ2-3
CDR3nt: TGTGCCAGCTCAAAAACCACAGATACGCAGTATTTT
CDR3aa: CASSKTTDTQYF

d_gene: TRBD1
abundance: -
v_gene: TRBV27
j_gene: TRBJ2-7
CDR3nt: TGTGCCAGCAGCCCACAGGGGGCGACGTCCTACGAGCAGTACTTC
CDR3aa: CASSPQGATSYEQYF

d_gene: -
abundance: -
v_gene: TRBV2
j_gene: TRBJ1-1
CDR3nt: TGTGCCAGCAGTGGTGGTTTCACTGAAGCTTTCTTT
CDR3aa: CASSGGFTEAFF

d_gene: -
abundance: -
v_gene: TRBV15
j_gene: TRBJ1-3
CDR3nt: TGTGCCACCAGCAGACAGGGTTTCGGAAACACCATATATTTT
CDR3aa: CATSRQGFGNTIYF

d_gene: -
abundance: -
v_gene: TRBV5-5
j_gene: TRBJ1-6
CDR3nt: TGTGCCAGCAGCTTAGGTGAAAATTCACCCCTCCACTTT
CDR3aa: CASSLGENSPLHF

d_gene: -
abundance: -
v_gene: TRBV28
j_gene: TRBJ1-2
CDR3nt: TGTGCCAGCAGTTTCCGCTCGAGGCCTACCCCTAACTATGGCTACACCTTC
CDR3aa: CASSFRSRPTPNYGYTF

d_gene: TRBD1
abundance: -
v_gene: TRBV6-5
j_gene: TRBJ1-2
CDR3nt: TGTGCCAGCACCGCAGGGGGCCGACTATATGGCTACACCTTC
CDR3aa: CASTAGGRLYGYTF

d_gene: -
abundance: few
v_gene: TRBV7-9
j_gene: TRBJ1-2
CDR3nt: TGTGCCAGCAGCTTCGGGGGGGCAGGTGGCTATGGCTACACCTTC
CDR3aa: CASSFGGAGGYGYTF

d_gene: -
abundance: -
v_gene: TRBV6-5
j_gene: TRBJ2-7
CDR3nt: TGTGCCAGCAGTTACGACCTGGTGCGGGGCGACGAGCAGTACTTC
CDR3aa: CASSYDLVRGDEQYF

d_gene: -
abundance: -
v_gene: TRBV7-9
j_gene: TRBJ2-3
CDR3nt: TGTGCCAGCAGCCCCAAAGGTCCAGATACGCAGTATTTT
CDR3aa: CASSPKGPDTQYF

d_gene: TRBD1
abundance: -
v_gene: TRBV6-1
j_gene: TRBJ2-5
CDR3nt: TGTGCCAGCAGCGAGACAGGGGGCTATGAGACCCAGTACTTC
CDR3aa: CASSETGGYETQYF

d_gene: TRBD1
abundance: few
v_gene: TRBV4-2
j_gene: TRBJ1-3
CDR3nt: TGTGCCAGCAGCCAGAGGCCGACAGGGGGCGGAAACACCATATATTTT
CDR3aa: CASSQRPTGGGNTIYF

d_gene: -
abundance: -
v_gene: TRBV4-3
j_gene: TRBJ1-5
CDR3nt: TGCGCCAGCAGCCAAGATCCCCAGGATTGGCAGCCCCAGCATTTT
CDR3aa: CASSQDPQDWQPQHF

d_gene: -
abundance: -
v_gene: TRBV7-2
j_gene: TRBJ2-3
CDR3nt: TGTGCCAGCAGCCGCTACCCTCCACAGGGAACCACAGATACGCAGTATTTT
CDR3aa: CASSRYPPQGTTDTQYF

d_gene: -
abundance: -
v_gene: TRBV29-1
j_gene: TRBJ2-2
CDR3nt: TGCAGCGTTGTAGGGTATTTGAATACCGGGGAGCTGTTTTTT
CDR3aa: CSVVGYLNTGELFF

d_gene: -
abundance: few
v_gene: TRBV7-2
j_gene: TRBJ1-2
CDR3nt: TGTGCCAGCAGCTTAGCGGGGAAGCCCCTCTATGGCTACACCTTC
CDR3aa: CASSLAGKPLYGYTF

d_gene: -
abundance: medium-sized
v_gene: TRBV10-1
j_gene: TRBJ1-5
CDR3nt: TGCGCCAGCAGGGGTGTCGGCAATCAGCCCCAGCATTTT
CDR3aa: CASRGVGNQPQHF

d_gene: -
abundance: -
v_gene: TRBV5-6
j_gene: TRBJ1-5
CDR3nt: TGTGCCAGCAGTTCATGGGGGCCTGTTAATCAGCCCCAGCATTTT
CDR3aa: CASSSWGPVNQPQHF

d_gene: -
abundance: -
v_gene: TRBV10-3
j_gene: TRBJ2-7
CDR3nt: TGTGCCATCAGTGGATCATCGTGGGAGCCGCAGTACTTC
CDR3aa: CAISGSSWEPQYF

d_gene: -
abundance: -
v_gene: TRBV10-1
j_gene: TRBJ2-3
CDR3nt: TGCGCCAGCAGTGAGCGGGCGGGGAATACGCAGTATTTT
CDR3aa: CASSERAGNTQYF

d_gene: TRBD1
abundance: few
v_gene: TRBV10-3
j_gene: TRBJ1-2
CDR3nt: TGTGCCATACAGGGACAGGGGACCTATGGCTACACCTTC
CDR3aa: CAIQGQGTYGYTF

d_gene: TRBD1
abundance: -
v_gene: TRBV4-3
j_gene: TRBJ2-7
CDR3nt: TGCGCCAGCAGCCATGGGACAGGGGCCTTTAACGAGCAGTACTTC
CDR3aa: CASSHGTGAFNEQYF

d_gene: -
abundance: -
v_gene: TRBV10-3
j_gene: TRBJ1-6
CDR3nt: TGTGCCATCAGGGGTACAGGAGATTCACCCCTCCACTTT
CDR3aa: CAIRGTGDSPLHF

d_gene: -
abundance: -
v_gene: TRBV5-1
j_gene: TRBJ2-7
CDR3nt: TGCGCCAGCAGCTTCCTTACTGACCGGTCCTACGAGCAGTACTTC
CDR3aa: CASSFLTDRSYEQYF

d_gene: TRBD1
abundance: once
v_gene: TRBV10-3
j_gene: TRBJ1-2
CDR3nt: TGTGCCATCAGGATAGACAGGGGCGCTTTTTATGGCTACACCTTC
CDR3aa: CAIRIDRGAFYGYTF